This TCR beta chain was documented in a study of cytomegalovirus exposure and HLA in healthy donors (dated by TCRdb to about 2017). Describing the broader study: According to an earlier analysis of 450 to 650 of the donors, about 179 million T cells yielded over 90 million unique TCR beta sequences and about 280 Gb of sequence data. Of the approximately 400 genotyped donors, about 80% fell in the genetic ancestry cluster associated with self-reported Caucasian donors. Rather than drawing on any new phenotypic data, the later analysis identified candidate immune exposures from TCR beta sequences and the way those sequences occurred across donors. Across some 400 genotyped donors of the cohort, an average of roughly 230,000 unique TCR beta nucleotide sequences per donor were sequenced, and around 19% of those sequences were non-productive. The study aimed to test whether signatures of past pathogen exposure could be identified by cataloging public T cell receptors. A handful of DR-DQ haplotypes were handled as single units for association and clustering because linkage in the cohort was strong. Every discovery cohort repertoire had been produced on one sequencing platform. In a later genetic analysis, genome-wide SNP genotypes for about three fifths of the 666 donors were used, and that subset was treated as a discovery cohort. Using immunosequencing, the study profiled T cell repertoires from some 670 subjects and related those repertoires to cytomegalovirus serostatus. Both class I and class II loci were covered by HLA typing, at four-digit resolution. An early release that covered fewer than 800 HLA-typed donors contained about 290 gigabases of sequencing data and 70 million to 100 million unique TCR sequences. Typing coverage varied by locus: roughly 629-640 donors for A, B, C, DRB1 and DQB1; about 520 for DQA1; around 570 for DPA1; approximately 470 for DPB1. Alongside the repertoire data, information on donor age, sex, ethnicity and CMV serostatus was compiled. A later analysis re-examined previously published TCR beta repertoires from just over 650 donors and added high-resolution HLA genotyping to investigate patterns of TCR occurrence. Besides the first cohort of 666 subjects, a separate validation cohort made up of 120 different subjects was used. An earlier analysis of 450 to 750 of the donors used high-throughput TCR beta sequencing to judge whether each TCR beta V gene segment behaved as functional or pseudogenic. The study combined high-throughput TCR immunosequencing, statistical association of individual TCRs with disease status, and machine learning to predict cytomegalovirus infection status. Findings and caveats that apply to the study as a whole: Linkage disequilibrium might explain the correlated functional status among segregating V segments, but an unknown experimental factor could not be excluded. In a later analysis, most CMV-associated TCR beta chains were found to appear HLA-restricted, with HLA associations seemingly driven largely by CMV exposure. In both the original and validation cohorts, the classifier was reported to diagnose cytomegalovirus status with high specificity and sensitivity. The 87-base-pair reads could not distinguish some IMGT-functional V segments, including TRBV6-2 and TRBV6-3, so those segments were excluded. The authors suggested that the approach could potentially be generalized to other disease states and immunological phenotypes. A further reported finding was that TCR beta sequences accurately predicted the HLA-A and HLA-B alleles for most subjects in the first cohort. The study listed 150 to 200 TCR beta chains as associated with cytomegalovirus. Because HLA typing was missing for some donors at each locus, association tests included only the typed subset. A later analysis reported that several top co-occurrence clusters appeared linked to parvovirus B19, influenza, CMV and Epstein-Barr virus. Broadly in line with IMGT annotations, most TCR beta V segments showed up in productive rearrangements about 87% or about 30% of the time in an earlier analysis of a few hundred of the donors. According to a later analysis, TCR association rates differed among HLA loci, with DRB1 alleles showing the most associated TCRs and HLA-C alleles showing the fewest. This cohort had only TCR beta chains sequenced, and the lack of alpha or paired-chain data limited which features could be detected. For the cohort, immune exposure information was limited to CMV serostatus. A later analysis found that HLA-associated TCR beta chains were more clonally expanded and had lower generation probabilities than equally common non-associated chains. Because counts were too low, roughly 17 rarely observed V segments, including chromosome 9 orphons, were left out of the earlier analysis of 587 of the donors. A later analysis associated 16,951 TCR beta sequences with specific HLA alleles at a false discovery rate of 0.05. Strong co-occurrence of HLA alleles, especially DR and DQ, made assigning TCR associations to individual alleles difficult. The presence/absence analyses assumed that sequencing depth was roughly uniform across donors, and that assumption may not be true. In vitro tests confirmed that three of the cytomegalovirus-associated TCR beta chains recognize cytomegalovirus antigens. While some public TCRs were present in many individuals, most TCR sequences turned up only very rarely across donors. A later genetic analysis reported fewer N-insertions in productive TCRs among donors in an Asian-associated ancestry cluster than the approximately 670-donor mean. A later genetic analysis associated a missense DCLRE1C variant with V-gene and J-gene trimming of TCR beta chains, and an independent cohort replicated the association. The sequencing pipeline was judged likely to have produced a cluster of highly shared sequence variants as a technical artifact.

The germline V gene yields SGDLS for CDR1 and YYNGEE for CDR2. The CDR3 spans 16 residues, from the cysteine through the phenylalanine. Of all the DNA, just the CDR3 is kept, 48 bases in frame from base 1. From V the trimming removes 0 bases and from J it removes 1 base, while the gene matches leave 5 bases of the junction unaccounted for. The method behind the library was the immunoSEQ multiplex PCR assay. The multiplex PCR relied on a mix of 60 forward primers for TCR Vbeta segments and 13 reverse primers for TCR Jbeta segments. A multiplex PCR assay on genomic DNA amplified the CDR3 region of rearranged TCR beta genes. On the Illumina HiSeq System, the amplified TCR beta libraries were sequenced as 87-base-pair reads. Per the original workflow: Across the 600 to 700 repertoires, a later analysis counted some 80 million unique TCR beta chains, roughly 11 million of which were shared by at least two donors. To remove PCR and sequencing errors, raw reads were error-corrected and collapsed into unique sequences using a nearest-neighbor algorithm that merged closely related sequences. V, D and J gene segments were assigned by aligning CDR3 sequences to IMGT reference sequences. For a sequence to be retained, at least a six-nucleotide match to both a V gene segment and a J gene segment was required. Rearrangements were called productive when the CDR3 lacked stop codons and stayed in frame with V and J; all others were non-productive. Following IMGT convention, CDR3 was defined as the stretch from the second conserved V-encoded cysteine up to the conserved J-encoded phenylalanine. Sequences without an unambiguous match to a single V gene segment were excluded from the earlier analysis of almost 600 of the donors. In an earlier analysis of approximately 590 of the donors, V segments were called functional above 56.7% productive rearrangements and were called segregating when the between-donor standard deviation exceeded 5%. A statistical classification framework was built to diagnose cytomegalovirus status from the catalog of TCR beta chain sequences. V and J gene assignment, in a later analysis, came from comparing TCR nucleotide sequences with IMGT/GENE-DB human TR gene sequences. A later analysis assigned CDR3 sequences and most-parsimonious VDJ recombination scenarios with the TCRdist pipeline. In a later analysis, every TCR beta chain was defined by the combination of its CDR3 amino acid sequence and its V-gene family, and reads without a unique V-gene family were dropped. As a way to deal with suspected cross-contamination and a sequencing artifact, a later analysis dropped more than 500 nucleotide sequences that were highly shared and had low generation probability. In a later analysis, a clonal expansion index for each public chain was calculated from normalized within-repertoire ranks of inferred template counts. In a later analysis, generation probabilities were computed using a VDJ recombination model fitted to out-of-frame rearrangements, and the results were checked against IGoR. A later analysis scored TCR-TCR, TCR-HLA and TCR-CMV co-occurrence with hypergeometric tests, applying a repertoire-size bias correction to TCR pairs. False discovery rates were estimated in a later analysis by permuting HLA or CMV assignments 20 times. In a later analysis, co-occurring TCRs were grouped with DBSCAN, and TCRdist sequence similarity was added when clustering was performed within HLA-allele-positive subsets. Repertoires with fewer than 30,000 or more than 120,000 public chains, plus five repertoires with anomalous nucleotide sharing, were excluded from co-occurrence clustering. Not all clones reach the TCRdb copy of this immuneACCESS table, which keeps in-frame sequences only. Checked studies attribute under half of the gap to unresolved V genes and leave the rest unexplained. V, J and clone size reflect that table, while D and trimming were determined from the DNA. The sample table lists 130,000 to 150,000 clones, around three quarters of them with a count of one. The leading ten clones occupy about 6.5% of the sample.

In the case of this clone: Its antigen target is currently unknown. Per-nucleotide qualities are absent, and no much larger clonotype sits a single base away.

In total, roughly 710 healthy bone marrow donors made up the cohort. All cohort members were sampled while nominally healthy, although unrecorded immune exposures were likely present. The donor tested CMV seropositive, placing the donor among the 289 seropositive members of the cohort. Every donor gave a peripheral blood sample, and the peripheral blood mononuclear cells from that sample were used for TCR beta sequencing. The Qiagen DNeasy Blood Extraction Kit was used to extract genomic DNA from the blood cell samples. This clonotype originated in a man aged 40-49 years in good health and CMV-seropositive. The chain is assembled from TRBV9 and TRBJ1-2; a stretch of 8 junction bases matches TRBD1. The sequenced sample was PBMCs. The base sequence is TGTGCCAGCAGCGTAGTTCCAACAGGGGGTAACTATGGCTACACCTTC. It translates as CASSVVPTGGNYGYTF. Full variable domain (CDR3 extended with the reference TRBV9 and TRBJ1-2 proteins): DSGVTQTPKHLITATGQRVTLRCSPRSGDLSVYWYQQSLDQGLQFLIQYYNGEERAKGNILERFSAQQFPDLHSELNLSSLELGDSALYFCASSVVPTGGNYGYTFGSGTRLTVV.